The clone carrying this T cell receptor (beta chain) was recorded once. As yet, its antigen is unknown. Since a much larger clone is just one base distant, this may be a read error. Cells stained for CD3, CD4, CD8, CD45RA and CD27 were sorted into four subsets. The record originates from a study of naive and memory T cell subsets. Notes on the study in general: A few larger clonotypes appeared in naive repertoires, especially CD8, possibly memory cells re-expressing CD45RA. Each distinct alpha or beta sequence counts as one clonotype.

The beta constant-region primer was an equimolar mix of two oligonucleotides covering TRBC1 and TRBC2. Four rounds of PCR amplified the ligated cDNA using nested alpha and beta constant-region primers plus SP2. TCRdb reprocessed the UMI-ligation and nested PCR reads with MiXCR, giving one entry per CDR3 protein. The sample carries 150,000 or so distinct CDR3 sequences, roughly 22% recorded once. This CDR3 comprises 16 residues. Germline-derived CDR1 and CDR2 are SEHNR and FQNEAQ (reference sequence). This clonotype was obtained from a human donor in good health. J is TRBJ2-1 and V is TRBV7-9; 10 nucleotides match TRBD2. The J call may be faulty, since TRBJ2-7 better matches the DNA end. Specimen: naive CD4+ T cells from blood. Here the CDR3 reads CASSPPTSGIGNEQYF. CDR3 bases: TGTGCCAGCAGTCCCCCAACTAGCGGGATAGGTAATGAGCAGTACTTC.